The TCR beta chain described here comes from a study of blood T cell repertoires in COVID-19. Study-wide context: COVID-19 samples collected from the United States, Italy and Spain covered acute and convalescent phases.

Per the germline V gene, CDR1 is SEHNR and CDR2 is FQNEAQ (reference sequence). V lost 1 base and J 4 bases, leaving 10 bases between the germline ends. CDR3 size: 14 residues. Clones were read by immunoSEQ multiplex PCR, and TCRdb kept only the in-frame ones, dropping some. The sample yields some 250,000 clones, around 88% seen once. Each participant's cohort was designated according to participant-reported clinical history. Symptom resolution, clearance, or two negative PCRs marked the recovered donors of Cohort 3. The chain links TRBV7-9 to TRBJ1-1, with D possibly TRBD1 on 5 matching bases. The clonotype was recovered from a man aged 40-55 years who had recovered from COVID-19. Sequencing used PBMCs or T cells enriched from blood (not recorded which). The DNA of the CDR3 is TGTGCCAGCAGCTTAGTCCGGGGGATCACTGAAGCTTTCTTT. Protein: CASSLVRGITEAFF.